These T cell receptor beta chains were read from a single sample in a study of CD4 and CD8 cells across lung adenocarcinoma regions. TCRdb passed the PCR reads through MiXCR, listing each CDR3 protein once. The sample includes around 19,000 distinct CDR3 sequences, over 50% of them seen just once. Sequenced sample: CD8+ T cells from the center of a lung tumor. The receptors come from a female donor with lung adenocarcinoma. The CD4 and CD8 labels of this study may be unreliable. Both conserved end residues are part of each CDR3. A D gene is named only where the DNA matches it firmly. The size entry is marked missing in some rows and otherwise reads once, few, many or a size class.

TRBD2 | 17 | TRBJ2-1 | few | TRBV7-3 | TGTGCCAGCAGCTTAAGATCGGGCGGGGGGAGTTTCGATGAGCAGTTCTTC | CASSLRSGGGSFDEQFF
TRBD2 | 18 | TRBJ2-5 | - | TRBV6-1 | TGTGCCAGCAGCACGTCCCTCGGCGGGGGGCCGCCCCAAGAGACCCAGTACTTC | CASSTSLGGGPPQETQYF
TRBD2 | 21 | TRBJ2-5 | many | TRBV6-5 | TGTGCCAGCAGTTACTCAGGGACACCAAGACTAGCGGTTGGGGTAGAGGAGACCCAGTACTTC | CASSYSGTPRLAVGVEETQYF
- | 16 | TRBJ2-1 | - | TRBV6-1 | TGTGCCAGCAGTGAAGGGCGGAAACGGCTAGGAAACATTCAGTTCTTC | CASSEGRKRLGNIQFF
- | 15 | TRBJ2-1 | once | TRBV7-2 | TGTGCCAGCAGCTTAGCGTCGGTAGTGGTTAGGGCCCAGTTCTTC | CASSLASVVVRAQFF
TRBD2 | 15 | TRBJ2-7 | many | TRBV28 | TGTGCCAGCAGTTTAACTAGCGGGAGTCTTAACGAGCAGTACTTC | CASSLTSGSLNEQYF
- | 14 | TRBJ2-3 | - | TRBV12-3/TRBV12-4 | TGTGCCAGCAGTTTGATTGATTTATTCGATACGCAGTATTTT | CASSLIDLFDTQYF
TRBD2 | 14 | TRBJ2-3 | few | TRBV5-1 | TGCGCCAGCAGCGGTACTAGCGGGAGTTATACGCAGTATTTT | CASSGTSGSYTQYF
TRBD2 | 13 | TRBJ2-3 | medium-sized | TRBV6-5 | TGTGCCTCCTTTAGCGGGAGTACAGATACGCAGTATTTT | CASFSGSTDTQYF
- | 15 | TRBJ1-1 | medium-sized | TRBV6-1 | TGTGCCAGCAGTGAAGGGCAGACTTTTATCACTGAAGCTTTCTTT | CASSEGQTFITEAFF
- | 14 | TRBJ2-1 | few | TRBV6-5 | TGTGCCAGCAGTCCCTCGTCAACCTACAATGAGCAGTTCTTC | CASSPSSTYNEQFF
TRBD1 | 16 | TRBJ2-5 | - | TRBV28 | TGTGTCAGCAGGGGACAGTTTGACAGGTCCCAAGAGACCCAGTACTTC | CVSRGQFDRSQETQYF
- | 14 | TRBJ2-7 | many | TRBV27 | TGTGCCAGCCGGGATAGCGGAAGCTCCTACGAGCAGTACTTC | CASRDSGSSYEQYF
- | 12 | TRBJ2-4 | - | TRBV10-3 | TGTGCGGGGCTGTGCGGCAAAAACATGCAGTACTTC | CAGLCGKNMQYF
- | 14 | TRBJ2-1 | - | TRBV12-3/TRBV12-4 | TGTGCCAGCACCCCAACGACAGTTAACAATGAGCAGTTCTTC | CASTPTTVNNEQFF
TRBD1 | 13 | TRBJ2-4 | - | TRBV27 | TGTGCCAGCAACCGGGACAGGGAAAACATTCAGTACTTC | CASNRDRENIQYF
- | 16 | TRBJ2-5 | - | TRBV6-1 | TGTGCCAGCGGGGCCCACGGGGACCGGGCCCAAGACACTCAGTACTTC | CASGAHGDRAQDTQYF
TRBD2 | 16 | TRBJ2-1 | few | TRBV12-3/TRBV12-4 | TGTGCCAGCAGTAACCCGGGACTAGGGCGATTCAATGAGCAGTTCTTC | CASSNPGLGRFNEQFF
- | 13 | TRBJ2-7 | many | TRBV27 | TGTGCCAGCAGTTTAAGCAGGGTCTACGAGCAGTACTTC | CASSLSRVYEQYF
- | 14 | TRBJ2-5 | - | TRBV20-1 | TGCAGTGCTAGAGATCAATGGGGGCAAGAGACCCAGTACTTC | CSARDQWGQETQYF
- | 15 | TRBJ2-4 | - | TRBV6-1 | TGTGCCAGCAGCACAGGGGGGGGTGCCAAAAAGACTCAGTACTTC | CASSTGGGAKKTQYF
- | 14 | TRBJ1-1 | many | TRBV6-1 | TGTGCCAGCAGGGAGAGGGAAAGTGGCTCTGAAGCTTTCTTT | CASRERESGSEAFF
TRBD2 | 19 | TRBJ2-3 | few | TRBV14 | TGTGCCAGCAGCCAAGGGATGGGACTAGCGGGAGGAAGCACAGATACGCAGTATTTT | CASSQGMGLAGGSTDTQYF
- | 15 | TRBJ2-4 | - | TRBV20-1 | TGCAGTGCTGTCCACCCACAGGGTGAGGGGAACATTCAGTACTTC | CSAVHPQGEGNIQYF
- | 15 | TRBJ2-3 | - | TRBV19 | TGTGCCAGTAGTTTCCGGGACGGGAGCACAGATACGCAGTATTTT | CASSFRDGSTDTQYF
- | 15 | TRBJ1-2 | - | TRBV12-3/TRBV12-4 | TGTGCCAGCAGTTTAGGGGGGTCGGGGACGGATGGCTACACCTTC | CASSLGGSGTDGYTF
- | 15 | TRBJ2-1 | once | TRBV3-1 | TGTGCCAGCAGCACCACCGTTGAGGGCCAAGAGACCCAGTGCTTC | CASSTTVEGQETQCF
TRBD2 | 15 | TRBJ2-1 | many | TRBV10-1 | TGCGCCAGCAGTGAGGCCAGCGGGAGTCGCAATGAGCAGTTCTTC | CASSEASGSRNEQFF
TRBD1 | 15 | TRBJ2-2 | many | TRBV6-5 | TGTGCCAGCAGTTACGGGGACAGGGAATCCGGGGAGCTGTTTTTT | CASSYGDRESGELFF
TRBD2 | 16 | TRBJ2-1 | - | TRBV18 | TGTGCCAGCTCACCAGGGACTAGCGGATCCTACAATGAGCAGTTCTTC | CASSPGTSGSYNEQFF
- | 15 | TRBJ2-5 | - | TRBV27 | TGTGCCGGGGGTTTCGGGGGCAGAGAACCAGAGACCCAGTACTTC | CAGGFGGREPETQYF
- | 16 | TRBJ2-5 | medium-sized | TRBV12-3/TRBV12-4 | TGTGCCAGCAGTATCCAAACTGGGGGCCAGGGAGAGACCCAGTACTTC | CASSIQTGGQGETQYF
- | 13 | TRBJ1-6 | - | TRBV30 | TGTGCCTGGAGAGGCAGGGACAATTCACCCCTCCACTTT | CAWRGRDNSPLHF
TRBD2 | 17 | TRBJ2-5 | - | TRBV19 | TGTGCCAGTAAACCGGGACTAGCGGGAGTATCCCAAGAGACCCAGTACTTC | CASKPGLAGVSQETQYF
- | 16 | TRBJ2-3 | - | TRBV4-1 | TGCGCCAGCAGCCAAGCGGGCGGGGCGGGGACAGATACGCAGTATTTT | CASSQAGGAGTDTQYF
TRBD2 | 14 | TRBJ2-1 | - | TRBV7-2 | TGTGCCAGCAGCTTAGATCCTAGCGGCTACGAGCAGTTCTTC | CASSLDPSGYEQFF
- | 16 | TRBJ2-1 | few | TRBV7-8 | TGTGCCAGCAGCTCCGTCGCAGCGGAATCCTACAATGAGCAGTTCTTC | CASSSVAAESYNEQFF
- | 16 | TRBJ2-5 | - | TRBV27 | TGTGCCAGCAGGGGGGCCGGGGGCCGGGACACAGATACCCAGTATTTC | CASRGAGGRDTDTQYF
TRBD2 | 18 | TRBJ2-7 | - | TRBV6-1 | TGTGCCAGCACCCCCCGACTAGCGGGGGGCCGTGGCCGAAAGACGCAGTACTTC | CASTPRLAGGRGRKTQYF
TRBD2 | 16 | TRBJ2-7 | - | TRBV27 | TGTGCCAGCAGTTTCGGGACTAGCGGGAGGGTGTACGAGCAGTACTTC | CASSFGTSGRVYEQYF